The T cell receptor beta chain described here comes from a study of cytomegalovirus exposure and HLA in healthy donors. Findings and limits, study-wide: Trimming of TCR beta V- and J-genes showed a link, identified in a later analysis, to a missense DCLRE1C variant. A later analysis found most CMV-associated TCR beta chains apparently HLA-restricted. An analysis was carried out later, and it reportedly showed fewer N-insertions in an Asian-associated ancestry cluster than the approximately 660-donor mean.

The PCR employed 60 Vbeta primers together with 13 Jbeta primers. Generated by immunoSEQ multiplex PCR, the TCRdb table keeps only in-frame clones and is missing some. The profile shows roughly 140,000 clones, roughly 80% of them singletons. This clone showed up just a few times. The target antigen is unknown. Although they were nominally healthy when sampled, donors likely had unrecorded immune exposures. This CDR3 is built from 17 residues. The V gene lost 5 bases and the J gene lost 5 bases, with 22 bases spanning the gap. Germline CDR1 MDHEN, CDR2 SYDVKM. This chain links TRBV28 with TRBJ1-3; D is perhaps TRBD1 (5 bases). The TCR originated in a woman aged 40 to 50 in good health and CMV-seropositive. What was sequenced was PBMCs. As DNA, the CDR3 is TGTGCCAGCAGTCCCCCTTCTGGACAACCTAGAAGAAACACCATATATTTT. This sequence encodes CASSPPSGQPRRNTIYF. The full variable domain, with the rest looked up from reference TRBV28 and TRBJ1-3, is DVKVTQSSRYLVKRTGEKVFLECVQDMDHENMFWYRQDPGLGLRLIYFSYDVKMKEKGDIPEGYSVSREKKERFSLILESASTNQTSMYLCASSPPSGQPRRNTIYFGEGSWLTVV.